The T cell receptor (beta chain) under discussion was sequenced for a study of PD-L1 blockade in urothelial cancer. Germline CDR1 reads SGHAT; CDR2 reads FQNNGV. The CDR3 spans 12 residues. The V gene lost 5 bases and the J gene lost 6 bases, with 10 bases spanning the gap. Sequenced by immunoSEQ multiplex PCR; TCRdb stores in-frame clones only, minus some. Of about 90,000 clones in the sample, 90% to 95% are singletons; the top ten hold over 9%. The genes are TRBV11-2 and TRBJ2-5; no clear D gene. The sequence came from a man aged 55 to 70 with urothelial cancer. This specimen was PBMCs, taken around atezolizumab (anti-PD-L1) treatment. The CDR3 loop reads CASSAKSKTQYF. CDR3 DNA sequence: TGTGCCAGCAGCGCGAAGAGTAAGACCCAGTACTTC.